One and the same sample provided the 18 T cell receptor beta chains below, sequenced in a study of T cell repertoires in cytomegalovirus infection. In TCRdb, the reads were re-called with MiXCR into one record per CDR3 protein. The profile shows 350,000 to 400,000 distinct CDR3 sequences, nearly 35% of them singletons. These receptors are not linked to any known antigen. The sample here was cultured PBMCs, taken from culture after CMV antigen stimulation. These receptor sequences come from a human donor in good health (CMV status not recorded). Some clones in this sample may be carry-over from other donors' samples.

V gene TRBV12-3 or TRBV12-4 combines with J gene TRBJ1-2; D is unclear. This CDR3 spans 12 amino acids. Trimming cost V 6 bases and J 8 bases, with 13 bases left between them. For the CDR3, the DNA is TGTGCCAGCAGCCCCCGGGTCCACGGCTACACCTTC. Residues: CASSPRVHGYTF.

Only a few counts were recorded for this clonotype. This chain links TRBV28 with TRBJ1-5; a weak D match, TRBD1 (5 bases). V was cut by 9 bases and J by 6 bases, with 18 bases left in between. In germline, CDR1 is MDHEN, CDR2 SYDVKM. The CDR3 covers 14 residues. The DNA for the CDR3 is TGTGCCAGTGAAGCGGGGGGATCATCTCAGCCCCAGCATTTT. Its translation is CASEAGGSSQPQHF.

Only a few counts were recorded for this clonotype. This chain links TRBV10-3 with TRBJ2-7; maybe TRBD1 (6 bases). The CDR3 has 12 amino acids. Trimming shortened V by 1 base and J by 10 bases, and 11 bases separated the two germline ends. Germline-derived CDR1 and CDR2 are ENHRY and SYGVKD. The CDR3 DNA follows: TGTGCCATCAGTGAGTTGGGACATTCCCAGTACTTC. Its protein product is CAISELGHSQYF.

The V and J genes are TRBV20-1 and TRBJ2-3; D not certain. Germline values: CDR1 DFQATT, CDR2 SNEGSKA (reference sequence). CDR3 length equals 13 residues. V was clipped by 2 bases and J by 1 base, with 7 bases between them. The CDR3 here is CSARFVGTDTQYF. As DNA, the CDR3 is TGCAGTGCTAGATTCGTCGGCACAGATACGCAGTATTTT.

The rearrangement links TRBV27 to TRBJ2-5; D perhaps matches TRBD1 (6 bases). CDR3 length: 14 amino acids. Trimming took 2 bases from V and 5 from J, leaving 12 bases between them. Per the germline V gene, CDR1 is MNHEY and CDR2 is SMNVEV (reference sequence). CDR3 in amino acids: CASSLPKDRETQYF. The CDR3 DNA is TGTGCCAGCAGTTTACCGAAAGACAGGGAGACCCAGTACTTC.

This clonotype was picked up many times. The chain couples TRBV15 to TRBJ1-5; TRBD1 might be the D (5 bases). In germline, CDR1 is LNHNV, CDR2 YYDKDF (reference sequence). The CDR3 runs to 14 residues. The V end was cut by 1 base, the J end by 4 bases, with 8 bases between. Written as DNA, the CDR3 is TGTGCCACCAGCAGAGGAGGGGTTAATCAGCCCCAGCATTTT. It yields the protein CATSRGGVNQPQHF.

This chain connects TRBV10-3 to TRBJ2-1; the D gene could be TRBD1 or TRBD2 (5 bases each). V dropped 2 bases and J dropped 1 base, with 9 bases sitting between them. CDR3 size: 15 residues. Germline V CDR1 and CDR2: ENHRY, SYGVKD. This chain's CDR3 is CAISEGTTSYNEQFF. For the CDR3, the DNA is TGTGCCATCAGTGAGGGGACCACTTCCTACAATGAGCAGTTCTTC.

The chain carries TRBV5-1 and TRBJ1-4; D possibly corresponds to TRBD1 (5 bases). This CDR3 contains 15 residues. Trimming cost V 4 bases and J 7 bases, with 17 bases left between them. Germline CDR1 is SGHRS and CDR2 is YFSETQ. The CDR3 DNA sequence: TGCGCCAGCAGCGCGGGACGGATACCTGGTGAAAAACTGTTTTTT. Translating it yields CASSAGRIPGEKLFF.

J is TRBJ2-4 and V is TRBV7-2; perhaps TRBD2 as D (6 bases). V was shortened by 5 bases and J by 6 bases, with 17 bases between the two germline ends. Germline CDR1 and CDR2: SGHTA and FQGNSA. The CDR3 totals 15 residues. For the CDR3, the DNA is TGTGCCAGCAGCCCCACGGGCGGGACTGGAAACATTCAGTACTTC. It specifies CASSPTGGTGNIQYF. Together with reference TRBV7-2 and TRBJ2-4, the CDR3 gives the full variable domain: GAGVSQSPSNKVTEKGKDVELRCDPISGHTALYWYRQSLGQGLEFLIYFQGNSAPDKSGLPSDRFSAERTGGSVSTLTIQRTQQEDSAVYLCASSPTGGTGNIQYFGAGTRLSVL.

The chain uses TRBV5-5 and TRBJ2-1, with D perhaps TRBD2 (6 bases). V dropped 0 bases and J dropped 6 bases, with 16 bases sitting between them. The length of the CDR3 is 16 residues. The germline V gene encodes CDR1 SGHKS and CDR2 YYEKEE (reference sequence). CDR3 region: CASSLVETSKFNEQFF. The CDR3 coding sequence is TGTGCCAGCAGCTTGGTCGAGACTAGTAAATTCAATGAGCAGTTCTTC.

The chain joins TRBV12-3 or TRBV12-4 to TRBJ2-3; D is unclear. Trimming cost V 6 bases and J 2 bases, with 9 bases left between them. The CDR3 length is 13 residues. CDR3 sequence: CASSEAYTDTQYF. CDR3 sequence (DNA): TGTGCCAGCAGCGAAGCGTACACAGATACGCAGTATTTT.

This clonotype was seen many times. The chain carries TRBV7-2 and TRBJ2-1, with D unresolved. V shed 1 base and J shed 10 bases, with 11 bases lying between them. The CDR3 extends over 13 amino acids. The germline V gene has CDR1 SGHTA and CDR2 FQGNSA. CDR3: CASSLDLKGEQFF. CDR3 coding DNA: TGTGCCAGCAGCTTAGACCTCAAGGGAGAGCAGTTCTTC.

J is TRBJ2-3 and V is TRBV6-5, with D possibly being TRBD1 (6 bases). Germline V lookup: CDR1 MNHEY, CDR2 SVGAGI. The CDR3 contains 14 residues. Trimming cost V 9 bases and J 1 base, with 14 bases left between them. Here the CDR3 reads CASSQGWGTDTQYF. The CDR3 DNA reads TGTGCCAGTTCACAGGGATGGGGCACAGATACGCAGTATTTT.

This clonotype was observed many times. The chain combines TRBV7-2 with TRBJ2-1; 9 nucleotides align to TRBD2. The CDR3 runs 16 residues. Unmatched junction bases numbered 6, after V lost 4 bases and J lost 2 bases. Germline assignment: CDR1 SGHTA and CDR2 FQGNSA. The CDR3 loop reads CASSSSSGRPYNEQFF. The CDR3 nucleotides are TGTGCCAGCAGCTCCTCGAGCGGGAGGCCCTACAATGAGCAGTTCTTC. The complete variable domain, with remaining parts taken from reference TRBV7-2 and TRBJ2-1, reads GAGVSQSPSNKVTEKGKDVELRCDPISGHTALYWYRQSLGQGLEFLIYFQGNSAPDKSGLPSDRFSAERTGGSVSTLTIQRTQQEDSAVYLCASSSSSGRPYNEQFFGPGTRLTVL.

CDR3 in amino acids: CAAAETGPRDTQYF. The CDR3 DNA is TGTGCCGCCGCCGAAACCGGGCCCCGAGATACGCAGTATTTT. The genes are TRBV19 and TRBJ2-3, with D unclear. From germline, CDR1 is LNHDA and CDR2 SQIVND (reference sequence). The CDR3 covers 14 residues. V lost 11 bases and J lost 5, with 20 bases in between.

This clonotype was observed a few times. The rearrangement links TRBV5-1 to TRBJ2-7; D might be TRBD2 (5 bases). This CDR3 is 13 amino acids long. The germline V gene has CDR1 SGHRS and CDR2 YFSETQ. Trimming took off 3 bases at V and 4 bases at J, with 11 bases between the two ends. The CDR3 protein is CASSSSWEYEQYF. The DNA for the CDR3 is TGCGCCAGCAGCTCCAGTTGGGAGTACGAGCAGTACTTC. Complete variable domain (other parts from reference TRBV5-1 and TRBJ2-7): KAGVTQTPRYLIKTRGQQVTLSCSPISGHRSVSWYQQTPGQGLQFLFEYFSETQRNKGNFPGRFSGRQFSNSRSEMNVSTLELGDSALYLCASSSSWEYEQYFGPGTRLTVT.

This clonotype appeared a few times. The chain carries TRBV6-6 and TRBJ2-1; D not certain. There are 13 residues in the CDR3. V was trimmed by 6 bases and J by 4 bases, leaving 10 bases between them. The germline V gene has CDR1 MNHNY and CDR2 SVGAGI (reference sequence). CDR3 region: CASREDGYNEQFF. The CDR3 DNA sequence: TGTGCCAGCAGGGAAGACGGATACAATGAGCAGTTCTTC.

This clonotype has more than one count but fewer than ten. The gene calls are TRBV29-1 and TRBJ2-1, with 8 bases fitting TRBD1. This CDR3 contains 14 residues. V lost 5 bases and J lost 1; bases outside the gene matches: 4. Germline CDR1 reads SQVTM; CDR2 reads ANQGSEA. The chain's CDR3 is CSVRGTGSYNEQFF. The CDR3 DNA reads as TGCAGCGTTCGGGGGACAGGATCCTACAATGAGCAGTTCTTC.